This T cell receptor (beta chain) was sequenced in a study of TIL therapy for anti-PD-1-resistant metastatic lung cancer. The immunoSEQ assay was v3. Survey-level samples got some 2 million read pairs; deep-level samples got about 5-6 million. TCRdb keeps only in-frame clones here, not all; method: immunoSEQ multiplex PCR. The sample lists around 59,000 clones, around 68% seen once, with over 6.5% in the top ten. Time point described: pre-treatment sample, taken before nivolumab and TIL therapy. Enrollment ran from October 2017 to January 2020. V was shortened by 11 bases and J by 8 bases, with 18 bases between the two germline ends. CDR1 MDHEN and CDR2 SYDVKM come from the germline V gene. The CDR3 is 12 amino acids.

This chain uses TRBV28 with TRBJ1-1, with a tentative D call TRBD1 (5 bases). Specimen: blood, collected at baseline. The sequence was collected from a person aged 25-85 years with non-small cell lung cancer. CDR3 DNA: TGTGCCTGCGGATGGGGGTCTCGGGAAGCTTTCTTT. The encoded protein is CACGWGSREAFF.